The clone carrying this T cell receptor beta chain was observed a single time. The repertoire was sequenced with immunoSEQ multiplex PCR; TCRdb's copy has only in-frame clones and lacks some. The table records 100,000 to 150,000 clones, approximately 86% of them present only once. These data come from a study of blood T cell repertoires in COVID-19. Looking at the study overall: Italy, Spain and the United States were the sources of the convalescent and acute COVID-19 samples.

The V gene end was trimmed by 4 bases and the J gene end by 5 bases; junction bases not matched to a gene: 8. The CDR3 covers 15 residues. In germline, CDR1 is ENHRY, CDR2 SYGVKD. Participants had their cohort set by participant-reported clinical history. Sequencing used PBMCs or T cells enriched from blood (not recorded which). The clonotype originates from a woman aged 45-60 years who had recovered from COVID-19. V usage is TRBV10-3 and J usage is TRBJ2-5; TRBD1 matches at 9 bases. The CDR3: CAISASGQGMETQYF. CDR3 nucleotides: TGTGCCATCAGTGCCAGCGGACAGGGGATGGAGACCCAGTACTTC.